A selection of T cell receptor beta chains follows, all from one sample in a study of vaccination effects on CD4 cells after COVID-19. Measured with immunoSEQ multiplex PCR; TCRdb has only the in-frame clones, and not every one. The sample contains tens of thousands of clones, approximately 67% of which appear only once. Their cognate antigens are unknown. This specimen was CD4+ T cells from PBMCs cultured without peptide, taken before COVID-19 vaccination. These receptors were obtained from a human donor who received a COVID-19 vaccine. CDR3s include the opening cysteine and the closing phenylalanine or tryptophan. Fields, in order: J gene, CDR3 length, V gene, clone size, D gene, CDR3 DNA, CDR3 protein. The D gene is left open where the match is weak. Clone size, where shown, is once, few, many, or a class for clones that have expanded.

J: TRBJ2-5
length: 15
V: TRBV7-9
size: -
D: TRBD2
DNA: TGTGCCAGCAGCATACTAGCGGGACCTCAAGAGACCCAGTACTTC
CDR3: CASSILAGPQETQYF

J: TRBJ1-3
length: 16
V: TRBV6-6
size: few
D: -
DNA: TGTGCCAGCAGTTCACGAAGGGGCTTCTCTGGAAACACCATATATTTT
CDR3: CASSSRRGFSGNTIYF

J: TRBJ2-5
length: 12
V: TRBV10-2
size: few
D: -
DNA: TGCGCCAGCAGTCAACAGGGCGAGACCCAGTACTTC
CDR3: CASSQQGETQYF

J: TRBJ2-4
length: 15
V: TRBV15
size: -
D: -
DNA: TGTGCCACCAGCAGAGTGGGGGGGCAGGGCGGCATTCAGTACTTC
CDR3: CATSRVGGQGGIQYF

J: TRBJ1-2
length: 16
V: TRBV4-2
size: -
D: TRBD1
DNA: TGTGCCAGCAGCCAAGAGTTGGCAGGGGGAAGCTATGGCTACACCTTC
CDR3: CASSQELAGGSYGYTF

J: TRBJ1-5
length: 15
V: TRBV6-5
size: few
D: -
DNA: TGTGCCAGCAGTTACTCATCGGAGGGTAATTTGCCCCAGCATTTT
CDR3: CASSYSSEGNLPQHF

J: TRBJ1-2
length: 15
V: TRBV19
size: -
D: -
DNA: TGTGCCAGTAGTATCGGTGGGCAGGGTAGAAATGGCTACACCTTC
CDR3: CASSIGGQGRNGYTF

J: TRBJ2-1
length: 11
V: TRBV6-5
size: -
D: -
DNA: TGTGCCAGCAGGTTACTCCATGAGCAGTTCTTC
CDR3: CASRLLHEQFF

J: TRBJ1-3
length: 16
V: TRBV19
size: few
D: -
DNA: TGTGCCAGTAGTATAGTAGATCATAGCCTACGAAACACCATATATTTT
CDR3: CASSIVDHSLRNTIYF

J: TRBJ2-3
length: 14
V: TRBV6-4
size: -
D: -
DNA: TGTGCCCGCCGATGTGGCAGGGGAACAGATACGCAGTATTTT
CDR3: CARRCGRGTDTQYF

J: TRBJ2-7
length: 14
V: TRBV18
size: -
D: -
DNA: TGTGCCAGCTCACCCCGGGAGTTTCGTTACGAGCAGTACTTC
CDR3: CASSPREFRYEQYF

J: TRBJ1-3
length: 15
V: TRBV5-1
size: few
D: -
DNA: TGCGCCAGCAGCCAAACCCCAGGGGACGGAAACACCATATATTTT
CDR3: CASSQTPGDGNTIYF

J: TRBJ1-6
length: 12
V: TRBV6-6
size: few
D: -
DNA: TGTGCCACTACAGGGCGGGATTCACCCCTCCACTTT
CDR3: CATTGRDSPLHF

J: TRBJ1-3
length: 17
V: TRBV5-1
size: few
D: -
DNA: TGCGCCAGCAGCCTCAACCCACATAGGGTCGCTGGAAACACCATATATTTT
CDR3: CASSLNPHRVAGNTIYF

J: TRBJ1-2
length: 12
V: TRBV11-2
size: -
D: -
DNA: TGTGCCAGCAGCGAGGGGAACTATGGCTACACCTTC
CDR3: CASSEGNYGYTF

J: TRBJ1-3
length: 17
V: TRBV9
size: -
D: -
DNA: TGTGCCAGCAGCGTAGCTACAATGCGGAGCTCTGGAAACACCATATATTTT
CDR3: CASSVATMRSSGNTIYF

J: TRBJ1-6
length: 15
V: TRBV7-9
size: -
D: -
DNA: TGTGCCAGCAATTTGCAGGGGATTGGGAATTCACCCCTCCACTTT
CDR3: CASNLQGIGNSPLHF

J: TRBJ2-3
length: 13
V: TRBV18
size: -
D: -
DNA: TGTGCCAGCTCACCTCAGTACACAGATACGCAGTATTTT
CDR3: CASSPQYTDTQYF

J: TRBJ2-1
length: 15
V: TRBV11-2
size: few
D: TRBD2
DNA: TGTGCCAGCAGCTTAGCCGGGGGGGCCTACAATGAGCAGTTCTTC
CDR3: CASSLAGGAYNEQFF

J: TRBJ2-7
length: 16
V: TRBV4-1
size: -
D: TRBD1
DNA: TGCGCCAGCAGCCCCTACTCAACAGGGGGCTGGGAAGAGCAGTACTTC
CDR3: CASSPYSTGGWEEQYF

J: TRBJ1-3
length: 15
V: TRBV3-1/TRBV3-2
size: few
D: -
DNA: TGTGCCAGCAGCCAAGTCCCGGGGTTGAGAAACACCATATATTTT
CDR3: CASSQVPGLRNTIYF

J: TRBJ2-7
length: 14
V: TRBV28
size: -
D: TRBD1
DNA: TGTGCCAGCAACTCCGGGACAGGCTCCTACGAGCAGTACTTC
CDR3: CASNSGTGSYEQYF

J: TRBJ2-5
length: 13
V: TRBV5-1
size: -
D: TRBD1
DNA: TGCGCCAGCAGCCCGGGACAGCAAGAGACCCAGTACTTC
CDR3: CASSPGQQETQYF

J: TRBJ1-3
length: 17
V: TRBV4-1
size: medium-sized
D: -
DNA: TGCGCCAGCAGCCAAGTCGCAGCGATCCTCTCTGGAAACACCATATATTTT
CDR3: CASSQVAAILSGNTIYF

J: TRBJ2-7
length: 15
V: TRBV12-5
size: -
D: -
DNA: TGTGCTAGTGGTTTAAATTTCGGCGGAAGCTACGAGCAGTACTTC
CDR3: CASGLNFGGSYEQYF

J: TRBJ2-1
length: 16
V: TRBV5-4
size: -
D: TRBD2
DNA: TGTGCCAGCAGCTTAAGTAGCGGGAGGGCCTACAATGAGCAGTTCTTC
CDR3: CASSLSSGRAYNEQFF

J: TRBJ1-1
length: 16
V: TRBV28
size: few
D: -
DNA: TGTGCCAGCAGTGGGAGAGGGAGGGGCGAGAACACTGAAGCTTTCTTT
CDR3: CASSGRGRGENTEAFF

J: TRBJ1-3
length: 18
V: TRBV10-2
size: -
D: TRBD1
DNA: TGCGCCAGCAGTGAGTGGAACAGGGGGTCCCTCTCTGGAAACACCATATATTTT
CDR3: CASSEWNRGSLSGNTIYF

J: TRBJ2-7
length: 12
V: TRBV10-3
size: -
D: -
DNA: TGTGCCATCAGTGGCAGCGCCTACGAGCAGTACTTC
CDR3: CAISGSAYEQYF

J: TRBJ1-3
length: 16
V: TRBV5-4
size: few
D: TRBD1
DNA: TGTGCCAGCAGCTTAGGAGAAGGGGGCGAGGAAAACACCATATATTTT
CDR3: CASSLGEGGEENTIYF

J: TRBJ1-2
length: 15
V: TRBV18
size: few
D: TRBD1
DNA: TGTGCCAGCTCACCACGGGAGGACAGGAACTATGGCTACACCTTC
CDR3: CASSPREDRNYGYTF

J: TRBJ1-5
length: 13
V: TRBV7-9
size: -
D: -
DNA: TGTGCCAGCAGTCTGACCGGGGTTCAGCCCCAGCATTTT
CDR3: CASSLTGVQPQHF

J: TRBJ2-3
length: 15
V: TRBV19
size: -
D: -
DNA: TGTGCCAGTAGCCTGGGACGTCGGAGCACAGATACGCAGTATTTT
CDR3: CASSLGRRSTDTQYF

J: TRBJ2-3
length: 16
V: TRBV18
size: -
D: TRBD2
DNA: TGTGCCAGCTCACCGCGGGGGGGGCCTTCCACAGATACGCAGTATTTT
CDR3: CASSPRGGPSTDTQYF

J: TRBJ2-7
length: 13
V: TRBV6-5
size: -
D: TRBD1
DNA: TGTGCCAGCAGAATGACAGGGGTGAGCGAGCAGTACTTC
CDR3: CASRMTGVSEQYF

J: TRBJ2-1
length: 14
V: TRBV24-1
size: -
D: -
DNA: TGTGCCACCAGTGATTCCATGGGGATCAATGAGCAGTTCTTC
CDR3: CATSDSMGINEQFF

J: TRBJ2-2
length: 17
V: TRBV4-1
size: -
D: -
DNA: TGCGCCAGCAGCCAAGATTGGGGGGCGAGGAACACCGGGGAGCTGTTTTTT
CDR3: CASSQDWGARNTGELFF

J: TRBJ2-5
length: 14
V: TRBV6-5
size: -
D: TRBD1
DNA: TGTGCCAGCACTGCGGGACAGGGGCGGGAGACCCAGTACTTC
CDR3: CASTAGQGRETQYF

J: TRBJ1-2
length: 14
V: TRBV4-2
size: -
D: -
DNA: TGTGCCAGCAGCCAAGTCAAGGGTGACTATGGCTACACCTTC
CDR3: CASSQVKGDYGYTF

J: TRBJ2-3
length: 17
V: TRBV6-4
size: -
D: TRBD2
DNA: TGTGCCAGCAGTGACTCTAGAGGGGACTACGGGGCAGATACGCAGTATTTT
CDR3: CASSDSRGDYGADTQYF

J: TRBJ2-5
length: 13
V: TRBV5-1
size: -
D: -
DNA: TGCGCCAGCAGCTTGGGGCGGGAAGAGACCCAGTACTTC
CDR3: CASSLGREETQYF